The 9 T cell receptor beta chains in this list originate from one sample, sequenced in a study of cytomegalovirus exposure and HLA in healthy donors. In the PCR, 60 Vbeta and 13 Jbeta primers were used. Clones were sequenced by immunoSEQ multiplex PCR, and TCRdb holds only the in-frame ones, with some missing. Among around 180,000 clones, about 88% were seen once, and the ten largest hold around 0.21%. Sequencing was performed on PBMCs. These receptors originate from a girl less than two years old in good health and CMV-seronegative.

V and J are TRBV27 and TRBJ2-1; unclear D gene. The CDR3 length is 14 residues. In germline, CDR1 is MNHEY, CDR2 SMNVEV (reference sequence). V shed 6 bases and J shed 4 bases, with 13 bases lying between them. CDR3 amino acids: CASSPEAGYNEQFF. CDR3 DNA: TGTGCCAGCAGCCCTGAAGCCGGGTACAATGAGCAGTTCTTC.

The rearrangement joins TRBV7-2 to TRBJ2-7; a possible D gene is TRBD1 (6 bases). The V gene's germline CDR1 is SGHTA and CDR2 FQGNSA. Trimming removed 6 bases from V and 3 bases from J, with 15 bases in between. This CDR3 has 14 residues. The CDR3 is CASSIRDTGYEQYF. The CDR3 region has the DNA TGTGCCAGCAGTATCAGGGACACAGGCTACGAGCAGTACTTC.

The chain couples TRBV7-9 to TRBJ1-1, with D possibly matching TRBD1 (5 bases). Between the trimmed V and J ends, which lost 5 bases and 1 base, there was a span of 8 bases. The germline gives CDR1 SEHNR, CDR2 FQNEAQ (reference sequence). The CDR3 runs 13 residues. CDR3 sequence (DNA): TGTGCCAGCAGCACACAGGAGAACACTGAAGCTTTCTTT. It codes for CASSTQENTEAFF.

This clone has only one observation. The chain couples TRBV30 to TRBJ1-2; 9 bases line up with TRBD1. This CDR3 contains 16 residues. CDR1 is GTSNPN, CDR2 SVGIG, per germline (reference sequence). Trimming cost V 1 base and J 4 bases; bases outside gene matches: 10. CDR3 sequence reads: CAWSGGTGGEAYGYTF. CDR3 bases: TGTGCCTGGAGTGGGGGAACAGGGGGCGAGGCCTATGGCTACACCTTC.

The V and J genes are TRBV19 and TRBJ2-7; 7 bases fit TRBD2. The CDR3 extends over 14 amino acids. From germline, CDR1 is LNHDA and CDR2 SQIVND (reference sequence). Unmatched junction bases numbered 7, after V lost 4 bases and J lost 4 bases. CDR3: CASSRAGLSYEQYF. CDR3 bases: TGTGCCAGTAGTAGAGCGGGACTATCGTACGAGCAGTACTTC.

The gene calls are TRBV21-1 and TRBJ2-7; the tabulated D call, TRBD2, remains unverified against the DNA. TRBV21-1 is reported as a pseudogene. This CDR3 is built from 14 residues. The CDR3 loop reads CASSKEWRTYEQYF. Written as DNA, the CDR3 is TGTGCCAGCAGCAAAGAGTGGCGGACCTACGAGCAGTACTTC.

The chain links TRBV2 to TRBJ1-2; weak D call: TRBD1 (6 bases). Germline loops: CDR1 SNHLY, CDR2 FYNNEI. CDR3 length equals 14 residues. V lost 7 bases, J lost 5 bases, and 17 bases lay in between. As DNA, the CDR3 is TGTGCCAGCAAATCTGAAGGGGGGGTGTATGGCTACACCTTC. It encodes CASKSEGGVYGYTF.

This chain joins TRBV11-2 and TRBJ2-2; D perhaps matches TRBD2 (7 bases). Germline V CDR1 and CDR2: SGHAT, FQNNGV. The CDR3 has 15 amino acids. V was trimmed by 1 base and J by 4 bases, leaving 10 bases between them. Here the CDR3 DNA reads TGTGCCAGCAGCTTAGTTCGGGGGGCCACCGGGGAGCTGTTTTTT. As protein: CASSLVRGATGELFF.

This rearrangement joins TRBV5-4 to TRBJ2-2, with TRBD1 matching 8 bases. Trimming at V came to 4 bases and at J to 1 base, leaving 9 bases not matched to a gene. Germline CDR1 and CDR2: SGHNT and YYREEE (reference sequence). This CDR3 has 17 residues. The CDR3 is CASSPVRTGKNTGELFF. The CDR3 DNA is TGTGCCAGCAGCCCGGTGCGGACAGGGAAGAACACCGGGGAGCTGTTTTTT.